The clone carrying this T cell receptor (beta chain) was observed once. Its target is unknown. PCR amplification relied on 60 Vbeta primers (plus 13 Jbeta primers). Measured with immunoSEQ multiplex PCR; TCRdb has only the in-frame clones, and not every one. The sample has about 130,000 clones; 65% to 85% are singletons. These data are taken from a study of cytomegalovirus exposure and HLA in healthy donors. Points from the study as a whole: Follow-up analysis found HLA locus-dependent TCR association rates, highest for DRB1 and lowest for HLA-C.

The V end was cut by 5 bases, the J end by 1 base, with 12 bases between. CDR3 length equals 15 residues. CDR1 and CDR2 from the germline V gene are SGHVS and FNYEAQ. Sequenced sample: PBMCs. This sequence joins TRBV7-6 and TRBJ2-1; D not certain. This clonotype was sampled from a woman between 18 and 29 years old in good health and CMV-seronegative. CDR3 nucleotides: TGTGCCAGCAGCCAACAGACATCGTCCTACAATGAGCAGTTCTTC. Translating gives CASSQQTSSYNEQFF.